One T cell receptor (beta chain) is described in this entry. The antigen is undetermined. V dropped 8 bases and J dropped 7; count of bases not matched to a gene: 4. The CDR3 has 13 amino acids. CDR1 is MNHNY and CDR2 is SVGAGI in the germline V gene (reference sequence). These data originate in a study of T cell repertoires in cytomegalovirus infection. Looking at the study overall: Carrying CMV and the relevant HLA type showed in public TCR beta signatures.

The study's findings and limits: Cumulated frequencies of public TCR beta families served to identify carriers of CMV plus the relevant HLA. The ex vivo response was dominated by HLA-C-restricted CMV-specific TCR beta clonotypes.

Each CDR3 protein is one row after TCRdb ran MiXCR on the reads. The sample has 200,000 or so distinct CDR3 sequences; approximately 28% are singletons. Source material: PBMCs. This sequence was found in a human donor in good health (CMV status not recorded). Some clones in this sample may be carry-over from other donors' samples. This chain links TRBV6-6 with TRBJ1-6, with 8 bases that match TRBD1. CDR3 in DNA: TGTGCCAGCCACGACAGGGGAAATTCACCCCTCCACTTT. The encoded protein is CASHDRGNSPLHF.